This TCR beta chain was retrieved from a study of cytomegalovirus exposure and HLA in healthy donors (dated by TCRdb to 2016 to 2017). As for the study more broadly: An earlier analysis of 550 to 700 of the donors reported 250 to 300 Gb of sequence data and some 100 million unique TCR beta sequences from roughly 180 million T cells. Roughly 300 gigabases of sequencing data and tens of millions of unique TCR sequences were included in an early release covering several hundred HLA-typed donors. Among the roughly 390 genotyped donors, around 81% belonged to the genetic ancestry cluster associated with self-reported Caucasian donors. The study aimed to test whether signatures of past pathogen exposure could be identified by cataloging public T cell receptors. The T cell repertoires of around 730 subjects were profiled by immunosequencing and related to cytomegalovirus serostatus. In addition to the first cohort of 666 subjects, a separate validation cohort of some 120 different subjects was used. To predict cytomegalovirus infection status, the study brought together high-throughput TCR immunosequencing, statistical association of individual TCRs with disease status, and machine learning. A later analysis re-examined previously published TCR beta repertoires from more than 650 donors and added high-resolution HLA genotyping to investigate patterns of TCR occurrence. In the later analysis, no new phenotypic data were used to find candidate immune exposures; instead, reliance was placed on TCR beta sequences and their occurrence across donors. In an earlier analysis of about 590 of the donors, high-throughput TCR beta sequencing was used to judge whether each TCR beta V gene segment behaved as functional or pseudogenic. Donor age, sex, ethnicity and CMV serostatus were compiled together with the repertoire data. In a later genetic analysis, genome-wide SNP genotypes for about three fifths of the roughly 670 donors were used, and that subset was treated as a discovery cohort. All discovery cohort repertoires had been generated on a single sequencing platform. HLA typing included class I and class II loci at four-digit resolution. Typing coverage differed by locus: A, B, C, DRB1 and DQB1 were typed in roughly 620-630 donors, DQA1 in about 510, DPA1 in some 600, and DPB1 in roughly 450. About five DR-DQ haplotypes were treated as single units for association and clustering because of strong linkage in the cohort. Among approximately 370 genotyped donors of the cohort, an average of around 250,000 unique TCR beta nucleotide sequences was sequenced per donor, of which 15% to 20% were non-productive. What the study reported, not specific to this receptor: In a later analysis, several top co-occurrence clusters were reported to appear linked to parvovirus B19, influenza, CMV and Epstein-Barr virus. It was suggested by the authors that the approach could potentially be generalized to other disease states and immunological phenotypes. Three of the identified cytomegalovirus-associated TCR beta chains were confirmed in vitro to be specific for cytomegalovirus antigens. In a later analysis, most CMV-associated TCR beta chains were found to appear HLA-restricted, with HLA associations seemingly driven largely by CMV exposure. A later analysis found that TCR association rates varied across HLA loci, with DRB1 alleles showing the most associated TCRs and HLA-C alleles the fewest. Most TCR sequences were observed very rarely across donors, whereas some public TCRs were present in many individuals. When HLA alleles, especially DR and DQ, strongly co-occurred, attributing TCR associations to individual alleles was difficult. Correlated functional status among segregating V segments might be attributable to linkage disequilibrium, but an unknown experimental factor could not be ruled out. An earlier analysis of approximately 590 of the donors showed that most TCR beta V segments appeared in productive rearrangements either about 90% or about 30% of the time, which broadly matched IMGT annotations. The classifier was reported to diagnose cytomegalovirus status with high specificity and sensitivity in both the original cohort and the validation cohort. For the cohort, immune exposure information was limited to CMV serostatus. Only TCR beta chains were sequenced in this cohort, and the absence of alpha or paired-chain data limited detectable features. Sequencing depth was assumed to be roughly uniform across donors in the presence/absence analyses, though that assumption may not hold. Because the 87-base-pair reads could not distinguish some IMGT-functional V segments, including TRBV6-2 and TRBV6-3, those segments were excluded. Specific HLA alleles were associated with over 15,000 TCR beta sequences at a false discovery rate of 0.05 in a later analysis. In a later analysis, HLA-associated TCR beta chains showed more clonal expansion and lower generation probabilities than non-associated chains that were equally common. The earlier analysis of 587 of the donors excluded fewer than 20 rarely observed V segments, including chromosome 9 orphons, because counts were too low. A further reported finding was that TCR beta sequences accurately predicted the HLA-A and HLA-B alleles for most subjects in the first cohort. A cluster of highly shared sequence variants was judged likely to be a technical artifact of the sequencing pipeline. An association between a missense DCLRE1C variant and V-gene and J-gene trimming of TCR beta chains was found in a later genetic analysis and replicated in an independent cohort. A total of roughly 160 TCR beta chains were listed by the study as associated with cytomegalovirus. Because HLA typing was unavailable for some donors at each locus, only the typed subset was used in association tests. A later genetic analysis reported fewer N-insertions in productive TCRs among donors in an Asian-associated ancestry cluster than the roughly 700-donor mean.

The cohort was made up of approximately 670 healthy bone marrow donors. At the time of sampling, every cohort member was nominally healthy, though immune exposures that went unrecorded were likely present. The donor tested CMV seronegative, placing the donor among the 300 to 450 seronegative members of the cohort. A peripheral blood sample was provided by each donor, and peripheral blood mononuclear cells were used for TCR beta sequencing. Genomic DNA extraction from the blood cell samples was performed with the Qiagen DNeasy Blood Extraction Kit. Receptors were amplified or captured by the immunoSEQ multiplex PCR assay. The multiplex PCR relied on a mix of 60 forward primers for TCR Vbeta segments and 13 reverse primers for TCR Jbeta segments. The CDR3 region of rearranged TCR beta genes was amplified from genomic DNA with a multiplex PCR assay. Amplified TCR beta libraries were sequenced as 87-base-pair reads on the Illumina HiSeq System. In the paper's pipeline: In a later analysis, some 80 million unique TCR beta chains were counted across the roughly 610 repertoires, and about 9.9 million of these chains were shared by at least two donors. A nearest-neighbor algorithm error-corrected the raw reads and collapsed the reads into unique sequences, merging closely related sequences to remove PCR and sequencing errors. V, D and J gene segments were assigned by aligning CDR3 sequences to IMGT reference sequences. For a sequence to be retained, a match of at least six nucleotides was required to both a V gene segment and a J gene segment. A rearrangement was called productive if the CDR3 had no stop codons and remained in frame with V and J, and every other rearrangement was called non-productive. CDR3 was defined by IMGT convention, running from the second conserved V-encoded cysteine to the conserved J-encoded phenylalanine. The earlier analysis of some 600 of the donors excluded sequences that lacked an unambiguous match to a single V gene segment. In an earlier analysis of several hundred of the donors, V segments were called functional above 56.7% productive rearrangements and were called segregating when the between-donor standard deviation exceeded 5%. A statistical classification framework was built for diagnosing cytomegalovirus status from the catalog of TCR beta chain sequences. In a later analysis, TCR nucleotide sequences were compared against IMGT/GENE-DB human TR gene sequences so that V and J genes could be assigned. A later analysis assigned CDR3 sequences and most-parsimonious VDJ recombination scenarios with the TCRdist pipeline. A later analysis defined each TCR beta chain by its CDR3 amino acid sequence plus V-gene family, and excluded reads lacking a unique V-gene family. In a later analysis, around 650 highly shared, low-generation-probability nucleotide sequences were removed to address suspected cross-contamination and a sequencing artifact. For each public chain, a later analysis derived a clonal expansion index from normalized ranks of inferred template counts within each repertoire. Generation probabilities in a later analysis came from a VDJ recombination model fitted to out-of-frame rearrangements, and those results were checked against IGoR. A later analysis scored TCR-TCR, TCR-HLA and TCR-CMV co-occurrence with hypergeometric tests, applying a repertoire-size bias correction to TCR pairs. False discovery rates were estimated in a later analysis by permuting HLA or CMV assignments 20 times. In a later analysis, co-occurring TCRs were grouped using DBSCAN, with TCRdist sequence similarity added in when clustering inside HLA-allele-positive subsets. Repertoires with fewer than 30,000 or more than 120,000 public chains, plus five repertoires with anomalous nucleotide sharing, were excluded from co-occurrence clustering. Here the immuneACCESS table is served through TCRdb, limited to in-frame sequences with V and J called. Missing clones are a known gap in these copies; in checked studies unresolved V genes cover under half, and the rest lacks a known reason. That table is the source of V, J and clone size, and D and trimming were worked out from the DNA. Present in this sample are 97,000 or so clones, roughly 85% of which were seen just once. 2% to 3% of the sample rests with the top ten.

This clone was counted a few times. Its antigen is unknown. The input lacks base qualities; no much larger clone sits a single base away. The CDR3 measures 13 amino acids from cysteine to phenylalanine. The retained sequence is limited to the CDR3, 39 bases, with the frame set at the first base. CDR1 and CDR2, per the germline V gene (reference sequence), are MNHEY and SMNVEV. V lost 5 bases and J lost 0 bases; the stretch between them is 8 bases long. The specimen sequenced was PBMCs. This TCR derives from a middle-aged man in good health and CMV-seronegative. In this chain, TRBV27 is recombined with TRBJ2-7; TRBD1 might be the D gene, on 6 matching bases. The CDR3 region reads CASSPGVSYEQYF. The DNA reads as follows: TGTGCCAGCAGTCCAGGGGTCTCCTACGAGCAGTACTTC.